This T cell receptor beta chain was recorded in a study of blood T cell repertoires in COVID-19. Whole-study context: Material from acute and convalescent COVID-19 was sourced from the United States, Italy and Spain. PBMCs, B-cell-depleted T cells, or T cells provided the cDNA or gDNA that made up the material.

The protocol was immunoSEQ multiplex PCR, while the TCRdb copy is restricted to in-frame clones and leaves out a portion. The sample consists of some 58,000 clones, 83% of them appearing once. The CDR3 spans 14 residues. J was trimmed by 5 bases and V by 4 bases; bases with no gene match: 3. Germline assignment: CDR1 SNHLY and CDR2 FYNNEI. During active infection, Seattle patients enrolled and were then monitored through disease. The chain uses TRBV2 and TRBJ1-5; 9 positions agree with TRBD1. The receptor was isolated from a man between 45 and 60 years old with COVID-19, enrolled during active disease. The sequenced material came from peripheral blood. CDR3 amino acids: CASSATGGYQPQHF. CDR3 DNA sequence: TGTGCCAGCAGTGCTACAGGGGGCTATCAGCCCCAGCATTTT.